Included here is one TCR beta chain sequence, with context. V lost 6 bases and J lost 1, with 21 bases in between. Germline V gene sequence: CDR1 WNHNN, CDR2 SYGVQD (reference sequence). This CDR3 region has 17 residues. The data are from a study of blood T cell repertoires in COVID-19. Study at large: T cells, B-cell-depleted T cells, or PBMCs supplied cDNA or gDNA.

In the original workflow: From reference gene primer amplification, estimates of nucleated cell counts were derived. Sequencing used immunoSEQ multiplex PCR; TCRdb keeps in-frame clones, though not all of them. V and J calls and clone size come straight from that table; D and trimming were deduced from the DNA. This table holds about 300,000 clones, 75% to 90% found once. Assignments of participants to cohorts depended upon their own reported clinical history. Recovered participants had two consecutive negative NP/OP PCR tests, healthcare professional clearance, or symptom resolution. This chain links TRBV10-1 with TRBJ1-1, with a possible D match to TRBD1 (6 bases). This TCR was recovered from a man aged 25-45 years who had recovered from COVID-19. Sequenced material: PBMCs or T cells enriched from blood (not recorded which). The CDR3 bases are TGCGCCAGCAGAAGCCCTAGTCACCGGGACAAGAACACTGAAGCTTTCTTT. Its translation is CASRSPSHRDKNTEAFF.